This is a list of T cell receptor beta chains from one sample in a study of identical twins. TCRdb reprocessed the 5' RACE reads with MiXCR, giving one entry per CDR3 protein. Among about 520,000 distinct CDR3 sequences listed, under 25% were seen once. A further study also used this sample, focusing on T cells expressing NK-cell markers.

The sample comprised CD4+ T cells sorted from blood. These receptors were obtained from a woman between 18 and 29 years old in good health. The CDR3 runs from the conserved cysteine through the conserved F or W. Fields, in order: V gene, clone size, J gene, D gene, CDR3 length, CDR3 DNA, CDR3 protein. A D gene is named only where the DNA matches it firmly. Where a row states a size, it is once, few, many or the class of an expanded clone; other rows omit it.

V: TRBV5-1
size: few
J: TRBJ2-2
D: -
length: 15
DNA: TGCGCCAGCAGGACCACAGGGATTAACACCGGGGAGCTGTTTTTT
CDR3: CASRTTGINTGELFF

V: TRBV12-3/TRBV12-4
size: few
J: TRBJ2-3
D: -
length: 14
DNA: TGTGCCAGCAGTTTCGTGCGGGACACAGATACGCAGTATTTT
CDR3: CASSFVRDTDTQYF

V: TRBV5-6
size: once
J: TRBJ2-7
D: -
length: 13
DNA: TGTGCCAGCAGCGGACTGAAGTCCTACGAGCAGTACTTC
CDR3: CASSGLKSYEQYF

V: TRBV6-5
size: few
J: TRBJ1-3
D: -
length: 14
DNA: TGTGCCAGCAGTTTGAGGGGAGCTGGAAACACCATATATTTT
CDR3: CASSLRGAGNTIYF

V: TRBV3-1
size: -
J: TRBJ2-1
D: TRBD2
length: 19
DNA: TGTGCCAGCAGCCAATCCCATCTTCGACTCGGGACTAGGGGTCGTGAGCAGTTCTTC
CDR3: CASSQSHLRLGTRGREQFF

V: TRBV29-1
size: -
J: TRBJ2-5
D: -
length: 13
DNA: TGCAGCGTTGTTGGACCGAATAAAGAGACCCAGTACTTC
CDR3: CSVVGPNKETQYF

V: TRBV20-1
size: -
J: TRBJ2-7
D: -
length: 13
DNA: TGCAGTCCCTATAGACCCACCGACTACGAGCAGTACTTC
CDR3: CSPYRPTDYEQYF

V: TRBV6-4
size: few
J: TRBJ1-2
D: -
length: 14
DNA: TGTGCCAGCAGTGACTCAAGTCCTTACTATGGCTACACCTTC
CDR3: CASSDSSPYYGYTF

V: TRBV12-3/TRBV12-4
size: -
J: TRBJ2-3
D: -
length: 14
DNA: TGTGCCAGCACCTTGGTGGGTTATACAGATACGCAGTATTTT
CDR3: CASTLVGYTDTQYF

V: TRBV12-3/TRBV12-4
size: -
J: TRBJ2-2
D: TRBD2
length: 12
DNA: TGTGCCAGCAAAAATGCCGGGAGGAGACTGTTTTTT
CDR3: CASKNAGRRLFF

V: TRBV3-1
size: -
J: TRBJ2-6
D: -
length: 19
DNA: TGTGCCAGCAGCCTTACCGGAGGAGGGACATTGACTGGGGCCAACGTCCTGACTTTC
CDR3: CASSLTGGGTLTGANVLTF

V: TRBV12-3/TRBV12-4
size: -
J: TRBJ2-3
D: TRBD1
length: 15
DNA: TGTGCCAGCAGTTCGTCCCCTCAGGGGGCGCATACGCAGTATTTT
CDR3: CASSSSPQGAHTQYF

V: TRBV6-5
size: -
J: TRBJ2-1
D: -
length: 13
DNA: TGTGCCAGCAGTTACAGGGGAAGTTTAGAGCAGTTCTTC
CDR3: CASSYRGSLEQFF

V: TRBV12-3/TRBV12-4
size: -
J: TRBJ2-7
D: -
length: 15
DNA: TGTGCCTACCGAGCGGGTTACAGGGCCGGAGGCGAGCAGTACTTC
CDR3: CAYRAGYRAGGEQYF

V: TRBV20-1
size: few
J: TRBJ1-2
D: -
length: 14
DNA: TGCAGTGCTAGAGATTTAAGGACGGGGGATGGCTACACCTTC
CDR3: CSARDLRTGDGYTF

V: TRBV5-1
size: -
J: TRBJ2-1
D: TRBD2
length: 17
DNA: TGCGCCAGCAGCACAACTAGCGGGAGGGCCGTTGGCAATGAGCAGTTCTTC
CDR3: CASSTTSGRAVGNEQFF

V: TRBV12-3/TRBV12-4
size: -
J: TRBJ2-5
D: -
length: 15
DNA: TGTGCCAGCAACCCCTCAGTGGACGGCTGGGAGACCCAGTACTTC
CDR3: CASNPSVDGWETQYF

V: TRBV5-5
size: -
J: TRBJ2-1
D: TRBD2
length: 15
DNA: TGTGCCAGCATCCCCGTGGCTAGCGGATACAATGAGCAGTTCTTC
CDR3: CASIPVASGYNEQFF

V: TRBV4-3
size: once
J: TRBJ2-3
D: TRBD2
length: 17
DNA: TGCGCCAGCAGCCAGGATAGACTAGCGGGAGTACGAGATACGCGGTATTTT
CDR3: CASSQDRLAGVRDTRYF

V: TRBV7-7
size: few
J: TRBJ2-1
D: TRBD2
length: 16
DNA: TGTGCCAGCAGCAGACTGACTAGCGGGTCTCGCAATGAGCAGTTCTTC
CDR3: CASSRLTSGSRNEQFF

V: TRBV20-1
size: few
J: TRBJ1-1
D: -
length: 11
DNA: TGCAGGGTCCTCATGAACACTGAAGCTTTCTTT
CDR3: CRVLMNTEAFF

V: TRBV11-2
size: -
J: TRBJ2-4
D: -
length: 16
DNA: TGTGCCAGCAGGCCGACAGGCATTAGCCAACTCCACATTCAGTACTTC
CDR3: CASRPTGISQLHIQYF

V: TRBV5-6
size: -
J: TRBJ2-1
D: -
length: 14
DNA: TGTGCCAGCAGCTATAGGACAGACTACAATGAGCAGTTCTTC
CDR3: CASSYRTDYNEQFF

V: TRBV20-1
size: -
J: TRBJ2-2
D: TRBD2
length: 14
DNA: TGCAGTGCTCTAGCGGGACTGAACACCGGGGAGCTGTTTTTT
CDR3: CSALAGLNTGELFF

V: TRBV10-3
size: few
J: TRBJ2-7
D: TRBD1
length: 13
DNA: TGTGCCATCAGTGGGACAGGGTTCTACGAGCAGTACTTC
CDR3: CAISGTGFYEQYF

V: TRBV18
size: few
J: TRBJ2-6
D: -
length: 15
DNA: TGTGCCAGCTCACCTATCCAGGCTGGGGCCAACGTCCTGACTTTC
CDR3: CASSPIQAGANVLTF

V: TRBV20-1
size: few
J: TRBJ2-3
D: -
length: 14
DNA: TGCAGTGCTGACCCAGAAGCGCTCACAGATACGCAGTATTTT
CDR3: CSADPEALTDTQYF

V: TRBV14
size: few
J: TRBJ2-6
D: -
length: 15
DNA: TGTGCCAGCAGCTCCCGCCCAGGTGGGGCCAACGTCCTGACTTTC
CDR3: CASSSRPGGANVLTF

V: TRBV7-8
size: few
J: TRBJ1-1
D: -
length: 16
DNA: TGTGCCAGCAGCTTAGGGACCGGGGCTTATGTGACTGAAGCTTTCTTT
CDR3: CASSLGTGAYVTEAFF

V: TRBV2
size: -
J: TRBJ1-1
D: -
length: 13
DNA: TGTGCCAGCAGTGAAGAGGGCAGCACTGAAGCTTTCTTT
CDR3: CASSEEGSTEAFF

V: TRBV18
size: -
J: TRBJ2-7
D: TRBD2
length: 16
DNA: TGTGCCAGCTCACCTATAGCGGGAGGTTCTGCTTACGAGCAGTACTTC
CDR3: CASSPIAGGSAYEQYF

V: TRBV7-8
size: -
J: TRBJ2-7
D: -
length: 13
DNA: TGTGCCAGCAAGCGGGCGCCCTCCTACGAGCAGTACTTC
CDR3: CASKRAPSYEQYF

V: TRBV6-1
size: few
J: TRBJ2-1
D: -
length: 14
DNA: TGTGCCAGCAGAAACAGGGCCCCTGAGGATGAGCAGTTCTTC
CDR3: CASRNRAPEDEQFF

V: TRBV12-3/TRBV12-4
size: -
J: TRBJ2-2
D: -
length: 15
DNA: TGTGCCAGCAGTGGAGTGGGCACGAACACCGGGGAGCTGTTTTTT
CDR3: CASSGVGTNTGELFF

V: TRBV7-9
size: few
J: TRBJ1-1
D: -
length: 13
DNA: TGTGCCAGCAGCTACAAAACGGACACTGAAGCTTTCTTT
CDR3: CASSYKTDTEAFF

V: TRBV10-3
size: few
J: TRBJ2-3
D: -
length: 16
DNA: TGTGCCATCAGTCACCTACGACAGAATAACACAGATACGCAGTATTTT
CDR3: CAISHLRQNNTDTQYF

V: TRBV11-2
size: -
J: TRBJ2-5
D: TRBD1
length: 17
DNA: TGTGCCAGCAGCCCCTGGACAGGAAAGGACTTAGGGGAGACCCAGTACTTC
CDR3: CASSPWTGKDLGETQYF

V: TRBV2
size: -
J: TRBJ2-1
D: TRBD2
length: 17
DNA: TGTGCCAGCAGTGGCCCCCTTGGGGGGAGGGCCAGTGAGGAGCAGTTCTTC
CDR3: CASSGPLGGRASEEQFF

V: TRBV5-1
size: -
J: TRBJ2-3
D: TRBD2
length: 15
DNA: TGCGCCAGCAGCTTCGTGGCGGGGGGGGTAGATACGCAGTATTTT
CDR3: CASSFVAGGVDTQYF

V: TRBV12-3/TRBV12-4
size: few
J: TRBJ2-2
D: -
length: 14
DNA: TGTGCCAGCAGTAACTCGTGGGGATCCGGGGAGCTGTTTTTT
CDR3: CASSNSWGSGELFF

V: TRBV6-2/TRBV6-3
size: -
J: TRBJ1-5
D: -
length: 14
DNA: TGTGCCAGCCAACTTACCCTCAGCAATCAGCCCCAGCATTTT
CDR3: CASQLTLSNQPQHF

V: TRBV2
size: -
J: TRBJ2-5
D: TRBD2
length: 13
DNA: TGTGCCAGCACTAGCGGGAGCCAAGAGACCCAGTACTTC
CDR3: CASTSGSQETQYF

V: TRBV5-1
size: many
J: TRBJ2-1
D: -
length: 12
DNA: TGTGCCAGCAGCTTGCAGGGTAATGAGCAGTTCTTC
CDR3: CASSLQGNEQFF

V: TRBV27
size: -
J: TRBJ2-6
D: -
length: 13
DNA: TGTGCCAGCATCGGTTCTGGGGCCAACGTCCTGACTTTC
CDR3: CASIGSGANVLTF

V: TRBV10-3
size: few
J: TRBJ2-1
D: TRBD2
length: 14
DNA: TGTGCCATCAGTGGCCTAGCGGGGATCCATGAGCAGTTCTTC
CDR3: CAISGLAGIHEQFF

V: TRBV4-3
size: few
J: TRBJ1-2
D: TRBD1
length: 17
DNA: TGCGCCAGCAGCCAGATGCTACGGACAGGGGGAAGGGACGGCTACACCTTC
CDR3: CASSQMLRTGGRDGYTF

V: TRBV15
size: -
J: TRBJ1-1
D: TRBD1
length: 15
DNA: TGTGCCACCAGCGCCCGGGACAGAGCGAACACTGAAGCTTTCTTT
CDR3: CATSARDRANTEAFF

V: TRBV6-4
size: -
J: TRBJ1-4
D: TRBD1
length: 14
DNA: TGTGCCAGCAGGACAGGGCAAGAAGGTGAAAAACTGTTTTTT
CDR3: CASRTGQEGEKLFF

V: TRBV20-1
size: -
J: TRBJ2-3
D: TRBD2
length: 14
DNA: TGCAGTGCTAGAGTAGCGGGAGGTTCAGATACGCAGTATTTT
CDR3: CSARVAGGSDTQYF

V: TRBV6-2/TRBV6-3
size: -
J: TRBJ1-2
D: -
length: 12
DNA: TGTGCCAGCAGTTTCAATGCGTACGGCTACACCTTC
CDR3: CASSFNAYGYTF

V: TRBV7-3
size: many
J: TRBJ2-3
D: -
length: 13
DNA: TGTGCCAGCAGCCTGGCTAGCACAGATACGCAGTATTTT
CDR3: CASSLASTDTQYF

V: TRBV20-1
size: -
J: TRBJ2-1
D: TRBD2
length: 15
DNA: TGCAGTGCTACAACCGGGACTAGCGGGGGACATGAGCAGTTCTTC
CDR3: CSATTGTSGGHEQFF

V: TRBV20-1
size: -
J: TRBJ2-1
D: TRBD2
length: 14
DNA: TGCAGTGCTAGAGTAAGCGGGGGGGGAGATGAGCAGTTCTTC
CDR3: CSARVSGGGDEQFF

V: TRBV3-1
size: few
J: TRBJ2-6
D: -
length: 15
DNA: TGTGCCAGCAGCACCCAACGCTCTGGGGCCAACGTCCTGACTTTC
CDR3: CASSTQRSGANVLTF